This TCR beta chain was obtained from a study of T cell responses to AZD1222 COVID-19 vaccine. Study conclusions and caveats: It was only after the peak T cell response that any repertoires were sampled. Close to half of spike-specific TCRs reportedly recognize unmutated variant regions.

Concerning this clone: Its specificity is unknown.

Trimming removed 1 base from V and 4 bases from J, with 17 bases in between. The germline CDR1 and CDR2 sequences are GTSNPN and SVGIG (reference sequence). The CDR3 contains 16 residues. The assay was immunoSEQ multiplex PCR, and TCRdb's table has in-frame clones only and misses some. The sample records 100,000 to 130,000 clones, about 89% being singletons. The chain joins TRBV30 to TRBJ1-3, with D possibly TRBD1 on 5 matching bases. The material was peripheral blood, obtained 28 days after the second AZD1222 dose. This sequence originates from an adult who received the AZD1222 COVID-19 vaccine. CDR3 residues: CAWSALGRGKGNTIYF. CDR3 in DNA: TGTGCCTGGAGTGCCCTGGGACGGGGAAAAGGAAACACCATATATTTT.